This T cell receptor beta chain is drawn from a study of blood T cells in healthy people across ages. About the research overall: The capture of about one barcoded beta molecule per two T cells was achieved by template switching. General study findings and limits: Diversity estimates drawn from one million T cells were deemed underestimates. Higher diversity, along with more naive CD4+ cells, distinguished long-lived donors from aged donors.

The second PCR ran roughly 6 to 11 cycles with a sample-barcoded 5' primer and J-beta primers. Via MiXCR, TCRdb re-called the 5' RACE reads, giving one row per CDR3 protein. The table includes about 600,000 distinct CDR3 sequences, around half detected once. This clonotype was seen a few times. Its antigen is unidentified. Isolation yielded PBMCs, at least 7 million per sample, in every case. The CDR3 spans 15 residues. J gave up 0 bases and V 4 bases, and 2 bases lay outside the gene matches. The germline V gene has CDR1 ENHRY and CDR2 SYGVKD. This chain connects TRBV10-3 to TRBJ2-3; TRBD2 aligns across 9 bases. The sequencing sample was made of blood. The sequence derives from a man at least 80 years old in good health. This chain's CDR3 is CAISGTSASTDTQYF. CDR3 nucleotide sequence: TGTGCCATCAGTGGGACTAGCGCTAGCACAGATACGCAGTATTTT.